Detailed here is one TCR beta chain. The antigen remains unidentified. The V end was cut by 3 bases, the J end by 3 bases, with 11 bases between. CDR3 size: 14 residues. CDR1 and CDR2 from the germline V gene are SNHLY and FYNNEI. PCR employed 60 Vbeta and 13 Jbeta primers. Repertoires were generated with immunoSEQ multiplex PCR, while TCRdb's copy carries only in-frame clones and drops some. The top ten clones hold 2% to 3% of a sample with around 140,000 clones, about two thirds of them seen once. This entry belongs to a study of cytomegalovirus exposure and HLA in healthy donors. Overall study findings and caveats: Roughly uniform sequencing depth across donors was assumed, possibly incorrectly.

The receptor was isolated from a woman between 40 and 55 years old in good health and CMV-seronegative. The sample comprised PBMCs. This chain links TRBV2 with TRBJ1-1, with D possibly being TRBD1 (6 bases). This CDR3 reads CASSEDTGYTEAFF. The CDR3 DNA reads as TGTGCCAGCAGTGAGGACACAGGGTACACTGAAGCTTTCTTT. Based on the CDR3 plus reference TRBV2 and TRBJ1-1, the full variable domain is EPEVTQTPSHQVTQMGQEVILRCVPISNHLYFYWYRQILGQKVEFLVSFYNNEISEKSEIFDDQFSVERPDGSNFTLKIRSTKLEDSAMYFCASSEDTGYTEAFFGQGTRLTVV.